This entry is about one TCR beta chain. Its antigen remains unknown. The data were taken from a study of cytomegalovirus exposure and HLA in healthy donors. In the study overall: Within an early data release were approximately 85 million unique TCRs drawn from HLA-typed donors. The study, taken as a whole, reports: Highest at DRB1 and lowest at HLA-C, TCR association rates differed among HLA loci in a later analysis.

V was clipped by 3 bases and J by 4 bases; unmatched bases: 0. CDR1 and CDR2 (germline): SGDLS, YYNGEE. This CDR3 is built from 13 residues. Vbeta (60) and Jbeta (13) primers were used in the PCR. The repertoire was sequenced with immunoSEQ multiplex PCR; TCRdb's copy has only in-frame clones and lacks some. This table holds some 180,000 clones, around 77% found once. The sequenced sample consisted of PBMCs. The source is a woman under 40 in good health and CMV-seronegative. The chain employs TRBV9 and TRBJ1-2, with 10 bases identical to TRBD1. In nucleotides, the CDR3 is TGTGCCAGCAGCGGGACAGGGGGCTATGGCTACACCTTC. It is translated as CASSGTGGYGYTF.